Below are 10 T cell receptor beta chains sequenced from a single sample in a study of stem cell transplantation in POMP-related autoinflammatory disease. Using immunoSEQ multiplex PCR, the repertoire was profiled, and TCRdb retains in-frame clones only, with some absent. This table has roughly 32,000 clones, about 90% appearing once. The specimen comprised CD4+ T cells from PBMCs, sampled before stem cell transplantation. The receptors come from a human donor with POMP-related autoinflammation and immune dysregulation (PRAID).

CDR3 amino acids: CASSLGTAVYEQYF. The CDR3 DNA follows: TGTGCCAGCAGTCTCGGGACAGCAGTCTACGAGCAGTACTTC. The rearrangement uses TRBV6-1 and TRBJ2-7; 7 bases align to TRBD1. Germline assignment: CDR1 MNHNS and CDR2 SASEGT. This CDR3 has 14 residues. V trimming: 5 bases; J trimming: 3 bases; junction bases outside the gene matches: 7.

This clone occurred once. This chain connects TRBV4-2 to TRBJ2-2; 7 bases map to TRBD2. Germline V CDR1 and CDR2: LGHNA, YNFKEQ. J gave up 2 bases and V 0 bases, and 3 bases lay outside the gene matches. This CDR3 is 16 amino acids long. This chain's CDR3 is CASSQETSANTGELFF. DNA for the CDR3: TGTGCCAGCAGCCAAGAAACTAGCGCAAACACCGGGGAGCTGTTTTTT.

For the CDR3, the DNA is TGTGCCAGCAGTTACGGAGGGACAGGGTGGAAGACCCAGTACTTC. It is translated as CASSYGGTGWKTQYF. This chain connects TRBV6-5 to TRBJ2-5; 9 nucleotides align to TRBD1. There are 15 residues in the CDR3. Trimming at V came to 2 bases and at J to 6 bases, leaving 7 bases not matched to a gene. The germline gives CDR1 MNHEY, CDR2 SVGAGI.

The chain is built from TRBV18 and TRBJ1-3; weak D call: TRBD1 (5 bases). V was cut by 4 bases and J by 4 bases, with 11 bases left in between. The CDR3 loop spans 14 amino acids. Per germline, CDR1 KGHSH and CDR2 LQKENI. CDR3 region: CASSRGTQGNTIYF. CDR3 nucleotides: TGTGCCAGCTCACGAGGGACGCAGGGAAACACCATATATTTT.

The rearrangement uses TRBV20-1 and TRBJ2-3; D gene uncertain. V was pared by 3 bases and J by 3 bases, with 4 bases between. Germline CDR1 reads DFQATT; CDR2 reads SNEGSKA (reference sequence). CDR3 length equals 11 residues. CDR3 DNA sequence: TGCAGTGCTAGGTCTACAGATACGCAGTATTTT. Translated, it gives CSARSTDTQYF.

CDR3 loop: CSVEEGGSNQPQHF. Written as DNA, the CDR3 is TGCAGCGTTGAAGAGGGGGGTAGCAATCAGCCCCAGCATTTT. V usage is TRBV29-1 and J usage is TRBJ1-5, with D tentatively TRBD1 (5 bases). CDR1 is SQVTM, CDR2 ANQGSEA, per germline. The CDR3 is 14 amino acids. Trimming stripped 0 bases from V and 0 bases from J, with 6 bases between.

The sample holds one count of this clone. The DNA for the CDR3 is TGTGCCATCAGTGGGGCAGGGTGGCAGCAGTACTTC. Protein: CAISGAGWQQYF. This chain joins TRBV10-3 and TRBJ2-7; D possibly corresponds to TRBD1 (5 bases). The germline V gene encodes CDR1 ENHRY and CDR2 SYGVKD. V was pared by 4 bases and J by 8 bases, with 12 bases between. The CDR3 is 12 amino acids.

CDR3 protein: CASSIAGSPYNEQFF. In DNA, the CDR3 is TGTGCCAGTAGTATAGCCGGGAGCCCCTACAATGAGCAGTTCTTC. The chain uses TRBV19 and TRBJ2-1; D might be TRBD2 (6 bases). The CDR3 runs 15 residues. Germline loops: CDR1 LNHDA, CDR2 SQIVND (reference sequence). V was shortened by 1 base and J by 2 bases, with 9 bases between the two germline ends. Full variable domain (rest looked up from reference TRBV19 and TRBJ2-1): DGGITQSPKYLFRKEGQNVTLSCEQNLNHDAMYWYRQDPGQGLRLIYYSQIVNDFQKGDIAEGYSVSREKKESFPLTVTSAQKNPTAFYLCASSIAGSPYNEQFFGPGTRLTVL.

The table lists this clone with a count of one. Its ends do not fully match the called genes, so a read error is possible. V and J are TRBV5-6 and TRBJ2-3, with D perhaps TRBD1 or TRBD2 (6 bases each). Germline CDR1 SGHDT, CDR2 YYEEEE. The CDR3 spans 13 residues. The CDR3 here is CASSYTRDVRGDF. The DNA for the CDR3 is TGTGCCAGCAGCTATACGCGGGACGTTAGGGGGGATTTT. Supplemented by reference TRBV5-6 and TRBJ2-3, the full variable domain reads DAGVTQSPTHLIKTRGQQVTLRCSPKSGHDTVSWYQQALGQGPQFIFQYYEEEERQRGNFPDRFSGHQFPNYSSELNVNALLLGDSALYLCASSYTRDVRGDFGPGTRLTVL.

V is TRBV5-1 and J is TRBJ2-1; no clear D gene. The germline V and J ends were trimmed by 1 base and 0 bases, with 8 bases remaining between them. This CDR3 spans 15 amino acids. Per the germline V gene, CDR1 is SGHRS and CDR2 is YFSETQ. DNA for the CDR3: TGCGCCAGCAGCTTGAGCAGCCGCTCCTACAATGAGCAGTTCTTC. The encoded protein is CASSLSSRSYNEQFF.